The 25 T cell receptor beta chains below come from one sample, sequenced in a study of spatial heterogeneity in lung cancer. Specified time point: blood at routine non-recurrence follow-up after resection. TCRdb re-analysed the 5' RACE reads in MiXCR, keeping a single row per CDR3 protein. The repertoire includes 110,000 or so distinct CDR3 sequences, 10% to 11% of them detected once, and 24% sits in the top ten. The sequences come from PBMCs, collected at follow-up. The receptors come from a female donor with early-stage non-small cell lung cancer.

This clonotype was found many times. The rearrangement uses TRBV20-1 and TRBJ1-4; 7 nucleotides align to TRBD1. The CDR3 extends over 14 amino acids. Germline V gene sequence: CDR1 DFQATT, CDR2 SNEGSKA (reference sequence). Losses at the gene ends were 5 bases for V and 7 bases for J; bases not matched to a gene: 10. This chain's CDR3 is CSAGPPGQSEKLFF. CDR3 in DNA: TGCAGTGCTGGGCCCCCGGGACAGAGTGAAAAACTGTTTTTT.

The CDR3 here is CASSMEGQGDSPLHF. The CDR3 DNA is TGCGCCAGCAGCATGGAGGGACAGGGGGATTCACCCCTCCACTTT. This chain connects TRBV5-1 to TRBJ1-6; 11 bases align to TRBD1. The CDR3 consists of 15 residues. The ends lost 4 bases at V and 8 bases at J; junction bases unmatched: 5. Germline CDR1 and CDR2: SGHRS and YFSETQ.

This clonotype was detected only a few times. CDR3 in amino acids: CASSLKVSSYNEQFF. Written as DNA, the CDR3 is TGTGCCAGCAGCTTGAAGGTGAGCTCCTACAATGAGCAGTTCTTC. The chain carries TRBV5-4 and TRBJ2-1; no firm D call. Trimming cost V 1 base and J 0 bases, with 8 bases left between them. The CDR3 totals 15 residues. Germline assignment: CDR1 SGHNT and CDR2 YYREEE (reference sequence).

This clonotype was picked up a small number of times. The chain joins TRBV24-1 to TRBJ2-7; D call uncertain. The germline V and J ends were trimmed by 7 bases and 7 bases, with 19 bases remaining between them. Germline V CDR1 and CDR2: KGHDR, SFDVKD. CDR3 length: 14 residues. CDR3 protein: CATSGSFPDGEQYF. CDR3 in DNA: TGTGCCACCAGCGGGTCCTTCCCCGATGGGGAGCAGTACTTC.

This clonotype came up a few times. As DNA, the CDR3 is TGCGCCAGCAGCTCGCCACTAGCAACAGATACGCAGTATTTT. Its translation: CASSSPLATDTQYF. This chain uses TRBV5-1 with TRBJ2-3; D is perhaps TRBD2 (6 bases). The length of the CDR3 is 14 residues. CDR1 and CDR2 (germline): SGHRS, YFSETQ. With 3 bases removed from V and 3 bases from J, the gap between germline ends came to 11 bases.

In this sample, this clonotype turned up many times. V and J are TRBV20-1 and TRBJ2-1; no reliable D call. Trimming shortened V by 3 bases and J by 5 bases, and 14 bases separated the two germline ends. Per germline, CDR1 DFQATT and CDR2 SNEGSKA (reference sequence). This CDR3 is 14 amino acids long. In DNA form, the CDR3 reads TGCAGTGCTAGTTACTCCAGCGAAAACAATGAGCAGTTCTTC. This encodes CSASYSSENNEQFF.

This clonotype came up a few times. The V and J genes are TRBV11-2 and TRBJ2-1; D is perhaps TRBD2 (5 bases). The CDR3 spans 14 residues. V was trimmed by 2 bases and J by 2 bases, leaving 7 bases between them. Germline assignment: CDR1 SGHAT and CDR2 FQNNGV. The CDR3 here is CASSLLGAYNEQFF. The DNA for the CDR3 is TGTGCCAGCAGCTTACTGGGAGCCTACAATGAGCAGTTCTTC.

CDR3 nucleotides: TGTGCCAGCAGCAGGCTTGCTGCCGACAATGAGCAGTTCTTC. Its protein product is CASSRLAADNEQFF. This rearrangement joins TRBV6-5 to TRBJ2-1; no firm D call. The CDR3 covers 14 residues. CDR1 and CDR2 from the germline V gene are MNHEY and SVGAGI. Trimming shortened V by 6 bases and J by 5 bases, and 14 bases separated the two germline ends.

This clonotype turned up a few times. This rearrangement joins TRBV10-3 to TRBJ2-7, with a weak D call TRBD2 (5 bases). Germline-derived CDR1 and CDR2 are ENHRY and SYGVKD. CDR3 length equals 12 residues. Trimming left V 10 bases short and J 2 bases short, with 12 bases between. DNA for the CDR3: TGTGCCACCGCCGGGGAGCCCTACGAGCAGTACTTC. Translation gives CATAGEPYEQYF.

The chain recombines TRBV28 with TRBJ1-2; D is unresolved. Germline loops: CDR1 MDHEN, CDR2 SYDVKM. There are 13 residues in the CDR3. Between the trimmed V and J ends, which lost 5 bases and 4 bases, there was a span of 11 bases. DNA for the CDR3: TGTGCCAGCAGTCTACCCCCCTCCTATGGCTACACCTTC. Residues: CASSLPPSYGYTF.

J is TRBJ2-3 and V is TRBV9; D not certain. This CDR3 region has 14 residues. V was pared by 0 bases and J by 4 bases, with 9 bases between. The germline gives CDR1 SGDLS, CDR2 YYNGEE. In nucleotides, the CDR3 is TGTGCCAGCAGCGTAGTCGAGTCCGCAGATACGCAGTATTTT. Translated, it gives CASSVVESADTQYF.

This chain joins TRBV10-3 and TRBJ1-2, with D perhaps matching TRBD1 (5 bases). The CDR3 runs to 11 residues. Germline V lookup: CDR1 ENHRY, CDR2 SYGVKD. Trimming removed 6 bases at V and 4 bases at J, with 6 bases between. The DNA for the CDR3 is TGTGCCATCAGCGGGACCTATGGCTACACCTTC. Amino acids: CAISGTYGYTF.

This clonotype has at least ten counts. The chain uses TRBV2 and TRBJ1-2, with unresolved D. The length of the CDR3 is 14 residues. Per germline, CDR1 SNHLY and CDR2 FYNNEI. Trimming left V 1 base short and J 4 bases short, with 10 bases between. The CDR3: CASSEEGLRYGYTF. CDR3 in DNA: TGTGCCAGCAGTGAAGAGGGTTTGCGCTATGGCTACACCTTC.

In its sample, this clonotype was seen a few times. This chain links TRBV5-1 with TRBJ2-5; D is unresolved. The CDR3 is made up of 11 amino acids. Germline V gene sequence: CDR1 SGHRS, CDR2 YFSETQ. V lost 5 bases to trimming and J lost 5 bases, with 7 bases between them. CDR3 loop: CASRLSETQYF. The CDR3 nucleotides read TGCGCCAGCAGGCTTTCGGAGACCCAGTACTTC.

In nucleotides, the CDR3 is TGTGCTAGTGGTTCCGATACAGGGCGCGGAAACACCATATATTTT. This translates into CASGSDTGRGNTIYF. This rearrangement joins TRBV12-5 to TRBJ1-3; D possibly corresponds to TRBD1 (6 bases). V lost 4 bases and J 4 bases, leaving 14 bases between the germline ends. CDR3 length equals 15 residues. CDR1 LGHNT and CDR2 FRNRAP come from the germline V gene.

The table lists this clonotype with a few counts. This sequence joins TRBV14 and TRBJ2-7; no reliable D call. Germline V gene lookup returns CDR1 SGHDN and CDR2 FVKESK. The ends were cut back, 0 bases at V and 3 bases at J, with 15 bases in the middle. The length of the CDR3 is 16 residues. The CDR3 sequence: CASSQDQWTACYEQYV. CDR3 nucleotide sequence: TGTGCCAGCAGCCAAGATCAATGGACGGCTTGCTACGAGCAGTACGTC.

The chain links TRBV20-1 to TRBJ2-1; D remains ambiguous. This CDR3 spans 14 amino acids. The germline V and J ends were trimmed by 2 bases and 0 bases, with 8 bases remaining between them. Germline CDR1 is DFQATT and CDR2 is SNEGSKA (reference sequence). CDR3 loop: CSARYGSSYNEQFF. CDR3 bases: TGCAGTGCTAGATACGGTAGCTCCTACAATGAGCAGTTCTTC.

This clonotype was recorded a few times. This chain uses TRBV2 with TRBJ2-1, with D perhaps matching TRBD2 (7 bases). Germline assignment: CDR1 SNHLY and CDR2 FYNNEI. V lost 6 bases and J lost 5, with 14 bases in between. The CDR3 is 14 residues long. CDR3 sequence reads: CASRQNGGHNEQFF. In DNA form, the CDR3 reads TGTGCCAGCAGACAAAACGGGGGGCACAATGAGCAGTTCTTC.

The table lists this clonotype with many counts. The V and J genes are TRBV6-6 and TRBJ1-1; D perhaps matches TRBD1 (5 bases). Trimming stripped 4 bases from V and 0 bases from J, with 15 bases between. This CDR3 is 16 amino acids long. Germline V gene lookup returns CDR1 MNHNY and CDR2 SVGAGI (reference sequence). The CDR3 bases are TGTGCCAGCAGTTTTGGGGGGACCATCATGAACACTGAAGCTTTCTTT. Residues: CASSFGGTIMNTEAFF.

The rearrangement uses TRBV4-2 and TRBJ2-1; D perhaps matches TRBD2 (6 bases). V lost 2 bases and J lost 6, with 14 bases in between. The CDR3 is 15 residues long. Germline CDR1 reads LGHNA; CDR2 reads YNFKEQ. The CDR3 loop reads CASSQTGTVLNEQFF. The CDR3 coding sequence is TGTGCCAGCAGCCAAACCGGGACTGTCCTCAATGAGCAGTTCTTC.

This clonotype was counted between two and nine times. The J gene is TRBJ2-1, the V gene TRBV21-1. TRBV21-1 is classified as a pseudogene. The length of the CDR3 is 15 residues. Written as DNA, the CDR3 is TGTGCCAGCTCTCCGGCAGCGAGCTCCTACAATGAGCAGTTCTTC. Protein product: CASSPAASSYNEQFF.

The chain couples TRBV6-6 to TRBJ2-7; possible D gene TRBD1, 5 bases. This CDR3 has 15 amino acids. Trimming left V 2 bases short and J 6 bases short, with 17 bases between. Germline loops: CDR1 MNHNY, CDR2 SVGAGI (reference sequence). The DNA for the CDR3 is TGTGCCAGCAGTTACCCCGGGTCAGGCGACAGCGAGCAGTACTTC. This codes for CASSYPGSGDSEQYF.

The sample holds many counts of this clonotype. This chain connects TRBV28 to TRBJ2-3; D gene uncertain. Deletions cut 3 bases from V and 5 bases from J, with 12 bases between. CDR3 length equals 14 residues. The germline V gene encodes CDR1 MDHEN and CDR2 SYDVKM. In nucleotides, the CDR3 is TGTGCCAGCAGTTTCCCAGGAGCTAAAGATACGCAGTATTTT. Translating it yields CASSFPGAKDTQYF.

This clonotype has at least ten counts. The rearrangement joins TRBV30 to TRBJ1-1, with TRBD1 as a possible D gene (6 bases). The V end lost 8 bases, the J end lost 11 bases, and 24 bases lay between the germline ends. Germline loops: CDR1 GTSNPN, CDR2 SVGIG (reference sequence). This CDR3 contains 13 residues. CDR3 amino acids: CAGSFTGWGAAFF. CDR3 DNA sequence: TGTGCCGGCTCATTCACCGGGTGGGGGGCGGCTTTCTTT.

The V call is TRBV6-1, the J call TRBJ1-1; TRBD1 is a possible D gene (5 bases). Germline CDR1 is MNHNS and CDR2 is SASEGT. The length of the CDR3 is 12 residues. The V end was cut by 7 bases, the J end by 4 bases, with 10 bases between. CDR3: CASKKGTTEAFF. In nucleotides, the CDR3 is TGTGCCAGCAAGAAGGGGACCACTGAAGCTTTCTTT.